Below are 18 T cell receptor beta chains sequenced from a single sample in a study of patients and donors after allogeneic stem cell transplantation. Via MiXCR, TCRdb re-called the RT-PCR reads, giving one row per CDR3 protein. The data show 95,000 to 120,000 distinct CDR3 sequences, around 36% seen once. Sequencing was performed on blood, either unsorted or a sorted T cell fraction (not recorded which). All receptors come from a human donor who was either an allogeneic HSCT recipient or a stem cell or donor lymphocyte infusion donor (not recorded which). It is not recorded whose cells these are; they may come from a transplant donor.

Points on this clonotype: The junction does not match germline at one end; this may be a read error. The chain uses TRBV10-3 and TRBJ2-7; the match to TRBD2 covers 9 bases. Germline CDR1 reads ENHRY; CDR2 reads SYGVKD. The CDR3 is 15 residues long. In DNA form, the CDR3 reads TGTGCCATCAGCGAGTGGATTAGCGGGAGATACGAGCAGTACTTC. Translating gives CAISEWISGRYEQYF.

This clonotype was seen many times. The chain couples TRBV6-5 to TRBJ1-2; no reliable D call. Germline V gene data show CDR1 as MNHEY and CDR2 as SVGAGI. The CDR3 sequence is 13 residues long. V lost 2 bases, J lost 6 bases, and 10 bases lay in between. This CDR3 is CASSYLGSDGYTF. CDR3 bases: TGTGCCAGCAGTTACCTTGGGTCCGATGGCTACACCTTC.

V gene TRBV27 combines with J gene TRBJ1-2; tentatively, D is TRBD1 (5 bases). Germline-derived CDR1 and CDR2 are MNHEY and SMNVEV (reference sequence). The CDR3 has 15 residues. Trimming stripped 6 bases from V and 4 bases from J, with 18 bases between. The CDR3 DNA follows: TGTGCCAGCAGGGACACCGGGACCGCCTTCTATGGCTACACCTTC. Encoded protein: CASRDTGTAFYGYTF.

The CDR3 DNA reads TGCAGTGCTATTGTGTTTTCCGGGGAGCTGTTTTTT. This gives the protein CSAIVFSGELFF. The V and J genes are TRBV20-1 and TRBJ2-2; D remains unclear. V was trimmed by 4 bases and J by 6 bases, leaving 9 bases between them. The CDR3 loop spans 12 amino acids. Germline V gene lookup returns CDR1 DFQATT and CDR2 SNEGSKA (reference sequence).

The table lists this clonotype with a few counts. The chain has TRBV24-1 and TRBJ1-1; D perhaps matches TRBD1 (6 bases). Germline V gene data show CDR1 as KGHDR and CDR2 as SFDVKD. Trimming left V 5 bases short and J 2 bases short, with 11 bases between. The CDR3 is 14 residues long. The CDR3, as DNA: TGTGCCACCAGTGGAGGGGGGCTAAACACTGAAGCTTTCTTT. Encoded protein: CATSGGGLNTEAFF.

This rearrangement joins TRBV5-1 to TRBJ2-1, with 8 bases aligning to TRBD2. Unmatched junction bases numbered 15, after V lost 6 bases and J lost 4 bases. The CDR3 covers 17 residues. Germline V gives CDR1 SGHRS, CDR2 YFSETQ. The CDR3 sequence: CASTLGLAGSEYNEQFF. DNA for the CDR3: TGCGCCAGCACCTTAGGGTTAGCGGGAAGCGAGTACAATGAGCAGTTCTTC.

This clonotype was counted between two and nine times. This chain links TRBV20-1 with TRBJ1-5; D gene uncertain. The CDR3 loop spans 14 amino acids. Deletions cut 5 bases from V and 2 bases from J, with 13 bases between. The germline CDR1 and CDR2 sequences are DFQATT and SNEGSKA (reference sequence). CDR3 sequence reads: CSAARAGGNQPQHF. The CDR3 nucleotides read TGCAGTGCTGCCCGGGCTGGGGGCAATCAGCCCCAGCATTTT.

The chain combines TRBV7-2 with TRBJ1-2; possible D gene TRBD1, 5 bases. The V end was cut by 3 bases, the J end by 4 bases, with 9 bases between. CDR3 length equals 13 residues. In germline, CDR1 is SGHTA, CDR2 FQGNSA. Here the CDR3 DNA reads TGTGCCAGCAGCTTGGGGGTAATCTATGGCTACACCTTC. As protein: CASSLGVIYGYTF.

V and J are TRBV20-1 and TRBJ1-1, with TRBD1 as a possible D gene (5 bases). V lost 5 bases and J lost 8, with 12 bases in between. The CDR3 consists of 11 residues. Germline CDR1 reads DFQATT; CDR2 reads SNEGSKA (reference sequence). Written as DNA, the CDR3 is TGCAGTGCTTCCGCAGGGACCGAAGCTTTCTTT. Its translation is CSASAGTEAFF.

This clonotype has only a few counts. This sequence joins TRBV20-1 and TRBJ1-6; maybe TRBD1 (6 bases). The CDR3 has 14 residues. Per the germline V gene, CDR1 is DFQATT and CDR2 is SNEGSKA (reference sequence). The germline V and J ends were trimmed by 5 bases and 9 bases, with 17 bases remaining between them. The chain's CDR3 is CSAGIRGRRSPLHF. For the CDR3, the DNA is TGCAGTGCTGGTATCAGGGGAAGACGTTCACCCCTCCACTTT.

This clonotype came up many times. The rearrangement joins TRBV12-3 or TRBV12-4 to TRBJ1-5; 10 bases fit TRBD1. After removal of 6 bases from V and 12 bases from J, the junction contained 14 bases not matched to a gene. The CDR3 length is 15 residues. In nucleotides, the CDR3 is TGTGCCAGCAGCATCTCGGGGACAGGGGTTGTAAACCAGCATTTT. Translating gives CASSISGTGVVNQHF.

Here the CDR3 DNA reads TGTGCCAGCAGCCAAGCCCGGGCCTCCTACGAGCAGTACTTC. Translating gives CASSQARASYEQYF. J is TRBJ2-7 and V is TRBV4-2; D uncertain. The germline V and J ends were trimmed by 1 base and 0 bases, with 7 bases remaining between them. Germline CDR1 reads LGHNA; CDR2 reads YNFKEQ. This CDR3 has 14 amino acids.

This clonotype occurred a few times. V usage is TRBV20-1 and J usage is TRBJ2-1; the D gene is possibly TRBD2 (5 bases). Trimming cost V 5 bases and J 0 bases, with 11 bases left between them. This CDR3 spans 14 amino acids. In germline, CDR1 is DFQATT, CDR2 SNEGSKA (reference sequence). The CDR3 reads CSAPDYLSYNEQFF. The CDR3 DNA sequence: TGCAGTGCTCCAGACTATCTCTCCTACAATGAGCAGTTCTTC.

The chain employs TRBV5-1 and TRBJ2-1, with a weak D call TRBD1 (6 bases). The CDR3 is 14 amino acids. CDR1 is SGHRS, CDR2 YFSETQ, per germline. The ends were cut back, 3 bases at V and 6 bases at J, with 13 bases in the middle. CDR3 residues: CASSYRAPANEQFF. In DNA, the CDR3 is TGCGCCAGCAGCTACAGGGCCCCAGCCAATGAGCAGTTCTTC.

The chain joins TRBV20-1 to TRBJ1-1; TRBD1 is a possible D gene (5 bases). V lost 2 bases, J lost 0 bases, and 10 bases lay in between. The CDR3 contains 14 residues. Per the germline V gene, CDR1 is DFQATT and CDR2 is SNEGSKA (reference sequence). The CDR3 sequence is CSARWTHMNTEAFF. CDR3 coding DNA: TGCAGTGCTAGATGGACACATATGAACACTGAAGCTTTCTTT.

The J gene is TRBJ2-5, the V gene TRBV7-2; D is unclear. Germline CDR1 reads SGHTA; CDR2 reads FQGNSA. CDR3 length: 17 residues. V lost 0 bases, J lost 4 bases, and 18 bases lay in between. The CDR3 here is CASSLALVWEVRETQYF. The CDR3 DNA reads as TGTGCCAGCAGCTTAGCGTTGGTTTGGGAAGTTAGAGAGACCCAGTACTTC.

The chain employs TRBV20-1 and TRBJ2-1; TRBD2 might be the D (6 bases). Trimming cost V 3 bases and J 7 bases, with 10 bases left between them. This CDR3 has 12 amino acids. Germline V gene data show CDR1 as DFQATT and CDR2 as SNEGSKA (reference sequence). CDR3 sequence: CSARSLANEQFF. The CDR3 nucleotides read TGCAGTGCTAGGTCCCTAGCGAATGAGCAGTTCTTC.

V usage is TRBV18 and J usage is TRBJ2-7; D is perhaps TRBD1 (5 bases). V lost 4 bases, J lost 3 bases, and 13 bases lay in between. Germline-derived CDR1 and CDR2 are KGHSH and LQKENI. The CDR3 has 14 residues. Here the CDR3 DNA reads TGTGCCAGCTCACAAGGGGCCCACCTCTACGAGCAGTACTTC. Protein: CASSQGAHLYEQYF.